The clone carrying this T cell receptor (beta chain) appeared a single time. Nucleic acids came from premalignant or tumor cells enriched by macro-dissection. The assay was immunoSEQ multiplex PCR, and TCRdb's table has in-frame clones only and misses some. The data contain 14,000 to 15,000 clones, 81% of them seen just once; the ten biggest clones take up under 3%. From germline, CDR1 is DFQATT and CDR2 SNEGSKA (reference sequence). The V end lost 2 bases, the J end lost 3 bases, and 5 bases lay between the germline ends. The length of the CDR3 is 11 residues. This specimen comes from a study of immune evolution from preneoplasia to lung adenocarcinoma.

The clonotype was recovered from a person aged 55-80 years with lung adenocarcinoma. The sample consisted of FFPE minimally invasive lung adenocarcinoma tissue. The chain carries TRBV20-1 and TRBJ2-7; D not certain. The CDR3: CSARLDYEQYF. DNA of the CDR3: TGCAGTGCTAGACTAGACTACGAGCAGTACTTC.